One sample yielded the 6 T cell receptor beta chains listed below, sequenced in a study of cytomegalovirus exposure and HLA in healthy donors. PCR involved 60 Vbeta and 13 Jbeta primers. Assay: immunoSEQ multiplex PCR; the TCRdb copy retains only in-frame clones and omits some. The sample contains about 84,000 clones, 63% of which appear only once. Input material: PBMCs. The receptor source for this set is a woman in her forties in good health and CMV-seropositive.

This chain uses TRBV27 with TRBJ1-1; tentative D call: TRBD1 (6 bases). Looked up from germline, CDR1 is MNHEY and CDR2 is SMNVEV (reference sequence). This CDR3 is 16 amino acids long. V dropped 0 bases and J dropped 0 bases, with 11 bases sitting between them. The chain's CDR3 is CASSLSKGVMNTEAFF. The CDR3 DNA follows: TGTGCCAGCAGTTTATCAAAGGGGGTAATGAACACTGAAGCTTTCTTT.

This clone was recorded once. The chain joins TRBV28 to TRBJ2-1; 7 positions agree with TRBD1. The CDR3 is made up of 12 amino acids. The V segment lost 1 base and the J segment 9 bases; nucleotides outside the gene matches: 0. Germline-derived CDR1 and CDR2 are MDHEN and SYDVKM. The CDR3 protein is CASSLSGGEQFF. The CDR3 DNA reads TGTGCCAGCAGTTTATCAGGGGGTGAGCAGTTCTTC.

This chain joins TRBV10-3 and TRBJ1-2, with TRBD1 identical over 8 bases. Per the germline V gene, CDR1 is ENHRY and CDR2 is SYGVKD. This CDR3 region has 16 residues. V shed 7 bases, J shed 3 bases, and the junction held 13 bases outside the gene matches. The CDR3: CAINRDRQQDYYGYTF. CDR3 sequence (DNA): TGTGCCATCAACCGGGACAGGCAACAAGACTACTATGGCTACACCTTC.

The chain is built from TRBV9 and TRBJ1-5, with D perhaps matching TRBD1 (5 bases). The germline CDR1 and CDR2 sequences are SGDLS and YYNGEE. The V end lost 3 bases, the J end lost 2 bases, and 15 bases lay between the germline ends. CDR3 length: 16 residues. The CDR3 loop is CASSGGLGEGNQPQHF. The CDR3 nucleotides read TGTGCCAGCAGCGGCGGACTGGGGGAGGGCAATCAGCCCCAGCATTTT. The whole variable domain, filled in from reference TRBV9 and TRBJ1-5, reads DSGVTQTPKHLITATGQRVTLRCSPRSGDLSVYWYQQSLDQGLQFLIQYYNGEERAKGNILERFSAQQFPDLHSELNLSSLELGDSALYFCASSGGLGEGNQPQHFGDGTRLSIL.

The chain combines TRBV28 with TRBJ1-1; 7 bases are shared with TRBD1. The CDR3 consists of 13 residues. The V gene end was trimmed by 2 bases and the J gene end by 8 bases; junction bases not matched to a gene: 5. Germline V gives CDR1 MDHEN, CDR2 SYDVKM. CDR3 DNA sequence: TGTGCCAGCAGTTTAATAGGGGGCAGGGAAGCTTTCTTT. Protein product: CASSLIGGREAFF.

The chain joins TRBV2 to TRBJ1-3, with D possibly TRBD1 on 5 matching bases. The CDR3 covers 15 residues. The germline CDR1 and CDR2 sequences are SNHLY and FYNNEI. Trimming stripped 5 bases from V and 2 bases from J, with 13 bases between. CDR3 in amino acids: CASSLQDIAGNTIYF. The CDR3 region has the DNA TGTGCCAGCAGTCTGCAGGACATTGCTGGAAACACCATATATTTT.